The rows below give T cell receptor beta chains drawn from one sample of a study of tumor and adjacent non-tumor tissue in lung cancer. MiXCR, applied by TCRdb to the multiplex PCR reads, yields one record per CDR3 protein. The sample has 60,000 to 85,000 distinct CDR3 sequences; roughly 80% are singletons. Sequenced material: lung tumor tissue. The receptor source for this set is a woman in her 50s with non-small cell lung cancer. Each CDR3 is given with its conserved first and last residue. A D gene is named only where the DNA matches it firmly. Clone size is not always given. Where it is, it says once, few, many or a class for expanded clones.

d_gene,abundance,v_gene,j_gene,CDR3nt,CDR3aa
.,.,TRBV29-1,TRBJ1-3,TGCAGCGTTGACTCGGACAGCGGCTCTGGAAGCACCACATATTTT,CSVDSDSGSGSTTYF
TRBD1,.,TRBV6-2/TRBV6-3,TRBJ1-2,TGTGCCAAGATTTACCAGGGGGCGAGCTATGGCTACACCTTC,CAKIYQGASYGYTF
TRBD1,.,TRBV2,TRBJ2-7,TGTACCAACAGGGGGGACAGGGCCTACGAGCAGTACTTC,CTNRGDRAYEQYF
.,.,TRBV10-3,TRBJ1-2,TGTGCCATCAAATTTGGGATAGGGGGGTTTGGCTACACCTTC,CAIKFGIGGFGYTF
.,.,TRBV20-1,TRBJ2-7,TGCAGTGCAGAAGACAGGTCCCTCTCCTATGAGCAGTACTTC,CSAEDRSLSYEQYF
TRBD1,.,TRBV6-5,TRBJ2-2,TGTCCCAGCAGAACAATACTGGGGACAGAAAACACCGGGGAGCTGTTTTTT,CPSRTILGTENTGELFF
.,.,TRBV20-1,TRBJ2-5,TGCAGTGTTAGAGTACACAATACCCAGGGACAAGATACCCAGTACTTC,CSVRVHNTQGQDTQYF
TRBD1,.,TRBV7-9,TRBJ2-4,TGTGCCATCAGCGCAAGTCCCGGGACAGGGGAGATTCAGCACTTC,CAISASPGTGEIQHF
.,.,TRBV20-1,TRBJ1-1,TGCAGTGCTAGTAGGGGACCTGAAGCTTTCTTT,CSASRGPEAFF
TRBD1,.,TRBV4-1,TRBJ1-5,TGCTCCAGCAGGCAAGTGGGGACAGGCCCAGGCGGTCAGCCCCAGCATTTT,CSSRQVGTGPGGQPQHF
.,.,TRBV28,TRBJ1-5,TGCGCCAGCAGATATCATGGGACGGATAGAAATCAGCCCCAGCATTTT,CASRYHGTDRNQPQHF
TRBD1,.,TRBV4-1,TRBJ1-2,TGCGCCAGCAGCCAATATCTGTACAGGGGTAACTATGGCTACACCTTT,CASSQYLYRGNYGYTF
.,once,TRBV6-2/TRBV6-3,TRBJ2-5,TGTGCCAGCAGTTACACCTTCTGGGATAGGGACCAAGAGACCCAGTACTTC,CASSYTFWDRDQETQYF
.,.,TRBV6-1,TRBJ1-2,TGTGCAGGCATCTTCAAACCGGAAGATAACTATGGCTACACCTTC,CAGIFKPEDNYGYTF
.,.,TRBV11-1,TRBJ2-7,TGTGCCAACAGCTTAGGTCAGGACAGCTTCTTCTACGAACAGTACTTC,CANSLGQDSFFYEQYF
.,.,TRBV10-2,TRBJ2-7,TGCGACAGCAGTGAGGAAGGTTACGAACAGTACTTC,CDSSEEGYEQYF
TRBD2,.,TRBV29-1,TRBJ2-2,TGCAGTGTTGGAGTAGCGGGAGGCTTTGTGACCGGGGAGATGTTTTTT,CSVGVAGGFVTGEMFF
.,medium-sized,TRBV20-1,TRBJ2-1,TGCAGTGCAAAAAGACAGTTGATCTCCTACAATGAGCAGTTCTTC,CSAKRQLISYNEQFF
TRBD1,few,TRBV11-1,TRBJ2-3,TGTGCCAGCAGCGGGACAGGGATGGATACGCACTACTTT,CASSGTGMDTHYF
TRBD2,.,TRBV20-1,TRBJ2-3,TGCAGTGCTAAAGTAGGGCTAGCGGGGGTTGTCACAGATACGCAGTATTTT,CSAKVGLAGVVTDTQYF
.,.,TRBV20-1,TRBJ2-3,TGCAATGCTAGAGATTCGAGCAGTAGCCCAGATACGCAGTATTTT,CNARDSSSSPDTQYF
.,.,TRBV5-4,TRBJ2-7,TGTGTCAGCGGCTTGGTTCTGGGGAACGAGCAGTACTTC,CVSGLVLGNEQYF
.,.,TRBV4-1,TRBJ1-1,TGCGCCAGTAGCCAAGATAGGTACAGGTCGATCACTGAAGCTTTCTTT,CASSQDRYRSITEAFF
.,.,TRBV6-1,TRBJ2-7,TGTGCCAGTGAAGTCCAAACCGAGCAGTACTTC,CASEVQTEQYF
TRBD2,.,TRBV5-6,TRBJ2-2,TGTGCCAGCAGCGCCCGACTAGCGGGCTTAGGAAACACCGGGGAGCTGTTTTTT,CASSARLAGLGNTGELFF
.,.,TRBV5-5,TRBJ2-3,TGTGCCAACAGCTTGGTTGCAATCACAGATACGCAGTATTTT,CANSLVAITDTQYF
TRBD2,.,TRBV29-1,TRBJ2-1,TGCAGTGTTGAATTTGGCGGGAGGGCCAAGTATGAGCAGTTCTTC,CSVEFGGRAKYEQFF
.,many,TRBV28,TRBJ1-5,TGTGCCAGCAGTTTAGGCGGGAAACAGCCCCAGCATTTT,CASSLGGKQPQHF
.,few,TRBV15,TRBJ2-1,TGTGCCACCAGTCCCGGGACCGACGCCTACAATGAGCAGTTCTTC,CATSPGTDAYNEQFF
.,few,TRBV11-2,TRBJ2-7,TGTGTAAGCAGCTTATCTCCGAGTCCCTCCTACGACCAGTACTTC,CVSSLSPSPSYDQYF
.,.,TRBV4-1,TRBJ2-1,TGCGGCAGCAGTCAAGATCCCAGGGAATCCTACAATGAGCAGTTCTTC,CGSSQDPRESYNEQFF